The 8 T cell receptor beta chains below were found in one sample sequenced in a study of T-cell memory formation after mild COVID-19. TCRdb re-called the 5' RACE reads with MiXCR, one entry per CDR3 protein. Of about 57,000 distinct CDR3 sequences listed, 9% to 15% were seen once; the top ten hold roughly a quarter. Input material: PBMCs or a T cell subset sorted from them (not recorded which). The receptors originated from a man in his late teens or twenties who had mild COVID-19 (a few samples of this study predate the infection). Cell type and time point are not known.

Concerning this clonotype itself: A read error may produce the germline difference seen at one junction end. The chain joins TRBV11-2 to TRBJ2-4; tentatively, D is TRBD1 (5 bases). Per germline, CDR1 SGHAT and CDR2 FQNNGV. The CDR3 loop spans 13 amino acids. The chain's CDR3 is CASRVPGHHIHYF. The CDR3 DNA reads TGTGCCAGCAGGGTCCCAGGGCACCACATTCATTACTTC.

This clonotype was seen many times. The genes are TRBV3-1 and TRBJ2-6, with D uncertain. Per the germline V gene, CDR1 is LGHDT and CDR2 is YNNKEL (reference sequence). This CDR3 is 13 amino acids long. Between the trimmed V and J ends, which lost 4 bases and 0 bases, there was a span of 1 base. CDR3 region: CASSPSGANVLTF. In nucleotides, the CDR3 is TGTGCCAGCAGCCCCTCTGGGGCCAACGTCCTGACTTTC.

This clonotype was recorded many times. This chain uses TRBV5-1 with TRBJ2-3, with 8 bases lining up with TRBD2. V trimming: 5 bases; J trimming: 4 bases; junction bases outside the gene matches: 9. CDR3 length: 15 residues. CDR1 and CDR2 (germline): SGHRS, YFSETQ. The CDR3 protein is CASSSGTRGADTQYF. For the CDR3, the DNA is TGCGCCAGCAGTTCCGGGACTAGAGGGGCAGATACGCAGTATTTT.

Many counts were recorded for this clonotype. The chain joins TRBV7-3 to TRBJ2-3; 9 bases align to TRBD1. The CDR3 has 14 residues. V shed 3 bases, J shed 5 bases, and the junction held 3 bases outside the gene matches. Germline CDR1 SGHTA, CDR2 FQGTGA. The CDR3 is CASSFGQGRDTQYF. CDR3 coding DNA: TGTGCCAGCAGCTTCGGACAGGGGAGAGATACGCAGTATTTT.

This clonotype was detected ten times or more. The genes are TRBV15 and TRBJ2-2; TRBD2 agrees at 15 bases. The CDR3 contains 19 residues. Trimming at V came to 5 bases and at J to 1 base, leaving 8 bases not matched to a gene. The germline V gene encodes CDR1 LNHNV and CDR2 YYDKDF (reference sequence). The chain's CDR3 is CATSSLGTSGGKNTGELFF. CDR3 DNA: TGTGCCACCAGCTCCCTGGGGACTAGCGGGGGGAAGAACACCGGGGAGCTGTTTTTT.

This clonotype turned up a few times. V gene TRBV28 combines with J gene TRBJ2-1, with 13 bases that match TRBD2. With 5 bases clipped from V and 7 bases from J, the junction kept 2 bases outside the gene matches. The CDR3 has 14 residues. Germline-derived CDR1 and CDR2 are MDHEN and SYDVKM. CDR3: CASSRLAGGNEQFF. In DNA, the CDR3 is TGTGCCAGCAGTCGACTAGCGGGGGGAAATGAGCAGTTCTTC. Supplemented by reference TRBV28 and TRBJ2-1, the full variable domain reads DVKVTQSSRYLVKRTGEKVFLECVQDMDHENMFWYRQDPGLGLRLIYFSYDVKMKEKGDIPEGYSVSREKKERFSLILESASTNQTSMYLCASSRLAGGNEQFFGPGTRLTVL.

The chain uses TRBV20-1 and TRBJ1-6; D might be TRBD1 (5 bases). CDR3 length equals 12 residues. Germline values: CDR1 DFQATT, CDR2 SNEGSKA (reference sequence). With 6 bases removed from V and 7 bases from J, the gap between germline ends came to 10 bases. The CDR3 DNA reads TGCAGTGCACGGTGGGGGAATTCACCCCTCCACTTT. It codes for CSARWGNSPLHF.

This clonotype was counted many times. This chain uses TRBV7-3 with TRBJ2-1, with 8 nucleotides matching TRBD2. The length of the CDR3 is 13 residues. V was pared by 5 bases and J by 9 bases, with 6 bases of the junction left unmatched. CDR1 is SGHTA and CDR2 is FQGTGA in the germline V gene. The CDR3 DNA reads as TGTGCCAGCAGCCCCGGGACTAGGAGTGAGCAGTTCTTC. Its protein product is CASSPGTRSEQFF.